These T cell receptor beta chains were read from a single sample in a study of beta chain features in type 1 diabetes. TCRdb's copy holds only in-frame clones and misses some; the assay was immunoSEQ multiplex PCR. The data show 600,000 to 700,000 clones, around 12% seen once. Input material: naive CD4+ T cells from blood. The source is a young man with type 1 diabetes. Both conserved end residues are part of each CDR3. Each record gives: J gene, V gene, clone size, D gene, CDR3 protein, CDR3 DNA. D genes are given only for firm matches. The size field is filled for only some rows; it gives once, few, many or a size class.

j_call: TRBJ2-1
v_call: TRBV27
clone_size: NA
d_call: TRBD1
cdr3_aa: CASSLFRDRGHNEQFF
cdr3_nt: TGTGCCAGCAGTTTATTCCGAGACAGGGGCCACAATGAGCAGTTCTTC

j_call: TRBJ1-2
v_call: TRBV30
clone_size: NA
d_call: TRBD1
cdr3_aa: CACGTAGSGYTF
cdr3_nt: TGTGCCTGCGGGACAGCCGGCAGTGGCTACACCTTC

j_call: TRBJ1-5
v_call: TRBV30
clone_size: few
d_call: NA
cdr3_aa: CAWSGVHQPQHF
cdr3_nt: TGTGCCTGGAGCGGGGTCCATCAGCCCCAGCATTTT

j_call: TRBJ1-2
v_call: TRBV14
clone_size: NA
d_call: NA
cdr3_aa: CASSQEVARYGYTF
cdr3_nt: TGTGCCAGCAGCCAAGAGGTTGCGCGCTATGGCTACACCTTC

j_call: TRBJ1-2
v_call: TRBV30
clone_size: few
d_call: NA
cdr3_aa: CAWSVAVYGYTF
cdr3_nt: TGTGCCTGGAGTGTTGCCGTTTATGGCTACACCTTC

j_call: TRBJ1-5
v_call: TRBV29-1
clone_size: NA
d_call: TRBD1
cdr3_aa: CSVQGGTGGGQPQHF
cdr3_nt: TGCAGCGTGCAGGGTGGGACAGGGGGTGGACAGCCCCAGCATTTT

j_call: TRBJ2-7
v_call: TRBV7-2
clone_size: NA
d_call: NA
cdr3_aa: CASSLAGSYEQYF
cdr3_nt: TGTGCCAGCAGCTTAGCGGGGAGTTACGAGCAGTACTTC

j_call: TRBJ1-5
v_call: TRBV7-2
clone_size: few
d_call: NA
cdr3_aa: CASSLGGGDQPQHF
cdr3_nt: TGTGCCAGCAGTTTGGGAGGAGGGGATCAGCCCCAGCATTTT

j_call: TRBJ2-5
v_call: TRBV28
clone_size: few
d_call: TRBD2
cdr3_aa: CACRPSGGVQETQYF
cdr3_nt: TGTGCCTGCCGGCCTAGCGGGGGAGTCCAAGAGACCCAGTACTTC

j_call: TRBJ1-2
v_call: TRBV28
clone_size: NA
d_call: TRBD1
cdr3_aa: CASSSGQAYYGYTF
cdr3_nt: TGTGCCAGCAGTTCCGGACAGGCATACTATGGCTACACCTTC

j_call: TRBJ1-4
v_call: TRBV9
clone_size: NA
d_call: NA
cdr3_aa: CASSITGHSTSNEKLFF
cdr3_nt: TGTGCCAGCAGCATCACGGGACACTCAACTTCTAATGAAAAACTGTTTTTT

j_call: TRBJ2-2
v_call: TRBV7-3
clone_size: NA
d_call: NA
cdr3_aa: CASSDNGSGNTGELFF
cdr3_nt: TGTGCCAGCAGCGATAATGGGTCGGGGAACACCGGGGAGCTGTTTTTT

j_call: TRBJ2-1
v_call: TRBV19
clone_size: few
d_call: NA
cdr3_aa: CASSIPDGNNEQFF
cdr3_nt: TGTGCCAGTAGTATTCCGGACGGAAACAATGAGCAGTTCTTC

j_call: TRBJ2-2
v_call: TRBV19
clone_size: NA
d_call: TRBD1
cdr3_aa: CASGQGSLTGELFF
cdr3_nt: TGTGCCAGCGGACAGGGGTCCCTCACCGGGGAGCTGTTTTTT